This T cell receptor (beta chain) was identified during a study of response to subunit inactivated influenza vaccine. TCRdb independently ran MiXCR on the RT-PCR reads; one entry per CDR3 protein. The table has approximately 300,000 distinct CDR3 sequences, approximately 20% seen once; the top ten hold under 13%. Germline V gene lookup returns CDR1 MNHEY and CDR2 SMNVEV (reference sequence). V shed 2 bases, J shed 3 bases, and the junction held 7 bases outside the gene matches. This CDR3 spans 16 amino acids. Concerning this clonotype itself: The antigen is undetermined.

Findings of the study overall: The authors offered the suggestion that each seasonal influenza vaccination recruits few new T cells.

The sequences come from PBMCs from blood, collected about 20 months after vaccination. This receptor was identified in a man aged 45-69 years who received an inactivated influenza vaccine. The chain couples TRBV27 to TRBJ2-4, with 7 bases matching TRBD1. In nucleotides, the CDR3 is TGTGCCAGCAGTTTAACAGGGGTATTGGACAAAAACATTCAGTACTTC. It is translated as CASSLTGVLDKNIQYF.